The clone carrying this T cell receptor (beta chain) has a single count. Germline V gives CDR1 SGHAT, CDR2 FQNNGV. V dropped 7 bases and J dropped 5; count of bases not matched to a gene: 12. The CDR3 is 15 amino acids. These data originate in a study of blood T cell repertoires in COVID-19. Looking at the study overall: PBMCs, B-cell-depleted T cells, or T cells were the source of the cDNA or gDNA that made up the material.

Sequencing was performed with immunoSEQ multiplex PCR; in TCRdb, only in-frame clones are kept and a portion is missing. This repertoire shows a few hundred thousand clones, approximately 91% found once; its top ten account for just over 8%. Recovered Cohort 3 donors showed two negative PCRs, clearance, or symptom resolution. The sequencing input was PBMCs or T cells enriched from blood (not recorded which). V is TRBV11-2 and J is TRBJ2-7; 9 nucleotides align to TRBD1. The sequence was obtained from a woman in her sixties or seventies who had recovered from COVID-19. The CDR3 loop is CASTPPGTGRHEQYF. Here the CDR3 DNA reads TGTGCCAGCACCCCCCCGGGGACAGGGAGACACGAGCAGTACTTC.